These T cell receptor beta chains were read from a single sample in a study of blood T cell repertoires in COVID-19. The method was immunoSEQ multiplex PCR; TCRdb's version includes in-frame clones alone and lacks a portion of them. The top ten clones hold around 3.1% of a sample with about 220,000 clones, roughly four fifths of them seen once. Sequenced input: peripheral blood. These TCRs come from a woman in her 30s who had recovered from COVID-19. The CDR3 runs from the conserved cysteine through the conserved F or W. The D gene is left open where the match is weak. Not all rows give a size; the values are once, few, many and, for expanded clones, a class.

clone_size | j_call | d_call | cdr3_length | v_call | cdr3_aa | cdr3_nt
- | TRBJ2-7 | TRBD2 | 16 | TRBV4-1 | CASSQDSGRDLYEQYF | TGCGCCAGCAGCCAAGATTCCGGGAGGGATCTCTACGAGCAGTACTTC
once | TRBJ2-2 | TRBD2 | 14 | TRBV30 | CAFKGGSVTGELFF | TGTGCCTTTAAGGGCGGGAGTGTAACCGGGGAGCTGTTTTTT
- | TRBJ2-1 | TRBD2 | 16 | TRBV6-4 | CASSDKRESTYNEQFF | TGTGCCAGCAGTGACAAGCGGGAGTCAACCTACAATGAGCAGTTCTTC
- | TRBJ1-1 | - | 14 | TRBV6-1 | CASSEHSPNTEAFF | TGTGCCAGCAGTGAGCACAGCCCGAACACTGAAGCTTTCTTT
- | TRBJ1-6 | TRBD1 | 14 | TRBV5-5 | CASSLGQGSRPLHF | TGTGCCAGCAGCTTGGGACAGGGTAGTAGGCCCCTCCACTTT
- | TRBJ2-7 | - | 14 | TRBV28 | CASSQQTGIHEQYF | TGTGCCAGCAGTCAGCAGACAGGTATCCACGAGCAGTACTTC
- | TRBJ2-7 | TRBD2 | 15 | TRBV5-4 | CASSGGASGSYEQYF | TGTGCCAGCAGCGGCGGGGCTAGCGGGTCCTACGAGCAGTACTTC
- | TRBJ1-4 | - | 15 | TRBV6-5 | CASERSWGESEKLFF | TGTGCCAGCGAAAGATCATGGGGAGAGAGTGAAAAACTGTTTTTT
- | TRBJ1-4 | TRBD1 | 14 | TRBV5-8 | CASSKGQGSEKLFF | TGTGCCAGCAGCAAGGGACAGGGGAGTGAAAAACTGTTTTTT
- | TRBJ2-4 | TRBD2 | 14 | TRBV10-3 | CAIREGGIRNIQYF | TGTGCCATCAGGGAGGGAGGGATCAGAAACATTCAGTACTTC
- | TRBJ2-1 | - | 17 | TRBV19 | CASSIDSSLSSYNEQFF | TGTGCCAGTAGTATAGATAGTTCCTTGAGCTCCTACAATGAGCAGTTCTTC
- | TRBJ2-1 | - | 17 | TRBV4-1 | CASSQEKRAKSYNEQFF | TGCGCCAGCAGCCAAGAGAAGCGGGCCAAATCCTACAATGAGCAGTTCTTC
- | TRBJ2-5 | TRBD2 | 15 | TRBV5-1 | CASQPTSGYQETQYF | TGCGCCAGCCAGCCCACTAGCGGGTACCAAGAGACCCAGTACTTC
- | TRBJ2-7 | - | 13 | TRBV29-1 | CSVEQGISVEQYF | TGCAGCGTTGAACAGGGGATCTCCGTCGAGCAGTACTTC
- | TRBJ2-1 | - | 13 | TRBV4-1 | CASSQVTHNEQFF | TGCGCCAGCAGCCAAGTAACACACAATGAGCAGTTCTTC
- | TRBJ2-2 | TRBD1 | 13 | TRBV7-9 | CAVDRANTGELFF | TGTGCCGTAGACAGGGCGAACACCGGGGAGCTGTTTTTT
- | TRBJ2-7 | TRBD1 | 14 | TRBV5-8 | CASSLGTGGLEQYF | TGTGCCAGCAGCTTGGGGACAGGGGGTTTGGAGCAGTACTTC
- | TRBJ2-1 | TRBD2 | 18 | TRBV27 | CASSRLAGGSSSYNEQFF | TGTGCCAGCAGTAGGCTAGCGGGAGGATCGAGCTCCTACAATGAGCAGTTCTTC
few | TRBJ1-1 | TRBD1 | 15 | TRBV10-1 | CASSDGQGARTEAFF | TGCGCCAGCAGTGATGGACAGGGGGCGAGAACTGAAGCTTTCTTT
once | TRBJ2-3 | TRBD1 | 14 | TRBV7-9 | CASSPGQGSDTQYF | TGTGCCAGCAGCCCGGGACAGGGTTCAGATACGCAGTATTTT
- | TRBJ2-7 | - | 14 | TRBV7-9 | CASSSSLQGYEQYF | TGTGCCAGCAGTTCCAGCCTCCAGGGCTACGAGCAGTACTTC
once | TRBJ1-5 | - | 13 | TRBV30 | CAWNSGVGRPQHF | TGTGCCTGGAATTCGGGGGTGGGGCGGCCCCAGCATTTT
- | TRBJ2-5 | - | 14 | TRBV27 | CASSFYRGGETQYF | TGTGCCAGCAGTTTCTACAGGGGGGGGGAGACCCAGTACTTC
few | TRBJ2-7 | - | 11 | TRBV23-1 | CASSHLYEQYF | TGCGCCAGCAGTCATCTCTACGAGCAGTACTTC
few | TRBJ1-4 | - | 12 | TRBV7-9 | CASSLGLEKLFF | TGTGCCAGCAGCTTAGGGCTCGAAAAACTGTTTTTT
- | TRBJ1-1 | - | 12 | TRBV10-1 | CASGASPAEAFF | TGCGCCAGTGGGGCCAGTCCAGCTGAAGCTTTCTTT
- | TRBJ1-4 | - | 16 | TRBV18 | CASSLSRAPRDEKLFF | TGTGCCAGCTCACTATCCAGGGCCCCTCGGGATGAAAAACTGTTTTTT
few | TRBJ2-1 | TRBD2 | 16 | TRBV28 | CASSLPGLATNNEQFF | TGTGCCAGCAGTTTACCGGGACTAGCGACAAACAATGAGCAGTTCTTC
- | TRBJ2-2 | TRBD2 | 16 | TRBV7-3 | CASSVSGTSGTGELFF | TGTGCCAGCAGCGTCTCCGGGACTAGCGGCACCGGGGAGCTGTTTTTT
- | TRBJ1-2 | - | 12 | TRBV3-1/TRBV3-2 | CASSQLGQRYTF | TGTGCCAGCAGCCAACTCGGACAGCGCTACACCTTC
- | TRBJ2-1 | - | 13 | TRBV7-3 | CASSLYRDNEQFF | TGTGCCAGCAGCTTATACAGGGACAATGAGCAGTTCTTC
- | TRBJ2-7 | TRBD1 | 14 | TRBV30 | CAYRIQGAGYEQYF | TGTGCCTATCGAATCCAGGGGGCAGGGTACGAGCAGTACTTC
- | TRBJ1-1 | TRBD1 | 13 | TRBV5-1 | CASRRTGNTEAFF | TGCGCCAGCAGGAGGACAGGGAACACTGAAGCTTTCTTT
- | TRBJ2-1 | TRBD2 | 13 | TRBV30 | CAWSVMVAGEQFF | TGTGCCTGGAGTGTAATGGTAGCGGGTGAGCAGTTCTTC
- | TRBJ1-1 | - | 13 | TRBV2 | CASNQGGSREAFF | TGTGCCAGCAACCAAGGTGGCTCTAGGGAAGCTTTCTTT
- | TRBJ1-1 | - | 13 | TRBV18 | CASSPSVRTEAFF | TGTGCCAGCTCCCCCAGTGTTCGTACTGAAGCTTTCTTT
- | TRBJ2-2 | - | 13 | TRBV3-1/TRBV3-2 | CASSLWLTGELFF | TGTGCCAGCAGCCTCTGGCTCACCGGGGAGCTGTTTTTT
- | TRBJ2-1 | - | 12 | TRBV6-4 | CASSDQRSEQFF | TGTGCCAGCAGTGACCAGCGCAGTGAGCAGTTCTTC
- | TRBJ2-1 | TRBD1 | 15 | TRBV4-2 | CASSQGQGIRNEQFF | TGTGCCAGCAGCCAAGGACAGGGAATTAGGAATGAGCAGTTCTTC
- | TRBJ2-2 | TRBD2 | 18 | TRBV5-1 | CASTRYGLAGERAGELFF | TGCGCCAGCACCCGGTATGGACTAGCGGGAGAAAGGGCCGGGGAGCTGTTTTTT
- | TRBJ2-1 | TRBD2 | 16 | TRBV6-6 | CASSPLAGNSYNEQFF | TGTGCCAGCAGTCCGTTAGCGGGAAATTCCTACAATGAGCAGTTCTTC
- | TRBJ2-1 | TRBD2 | 17 | TRBV7-9 | CASSFDGSGIWGNEQFF | TGTGCCAGCAGCTTTGACGGTAGCGGGATTTGGGGGAATGAGCAGTTCTTC
once | TRBJ2-7 | TRBD2 | 15 | TRBV7-9 | CASSPRGSGRDEQYF | TGTGCCAGCAGCCCCCGCGGTAGCGGGAGAGACGAGCAGTACTTC
- | TRBJ1-1 | - | 15 | TRBV6-5 | CASSYASGTPKLAFF | TGTGCCAGCAGTTACGCTTCCGGGACTCCCAAGCTGGCTTTCTTT
once | TRBJ2-7 | - | 14 | TRBV5-1 | CASSLGTFEDEQYF | TGCGCCAGCAGCTTGGGTACTTTTGAGGACGAGCAGTACTTC
once | TRBJ2-5 | TRBD1 | 14 | TRBV5-4 | CASSTETGAETQYF | TGTGCCAGCAGCACCGAGACAGGGGCGGAGACCCAGTACTTC
- | TRBJ1-2 | - | 12 | TRBV7-9 | CASSQTNYGYTF | TGTGCCAGCAGCCAGACTAACTATGGCTACACCTTC
- | TRBJ2-6 | - | 15 | TRBV6-5 | CASRGLSRGANVLTF | TGTGCCAGCAGGGGACTTAGCCGCGGGGCCAACGTCCTGACTTTC
- | TRBJ2-7 | TRBD1 | 15 | TRBV5-1 | CASSPRGTGNYEQYF | TGCGCCAGCAGCCCCCGCGGGACAGGGAACTACGAGCAGTACTTC
few | TRBJ1-1 | - | 14 | TRBV19 | CASSILYGNTEAFF | TGTGCCAGTAGTATACTATACGGGAACACTGAAGCTTTCTTT
- | TRBJ2-7 | - | 13 | TRBV14 | CASSHGLRGEQYF | TGTGCCAGCAGCCATGGACTGCGGGGCGAGCAGTACTTC
- | TRBJ2-7 | TRBD2 | 15 | TRBV5-5 | CASSFLAGEVYEQYF | TGTGCCAGCAGCTTCCTAGCGGGAGAGGTGTACGAGCAGTACTTC
few | TRBJ2-7 | - | 14 | TRBV19 | CASSTGDRPYEQYF | TGTGCCAGTAGTACGGGGGACAGACCCTACGAGCAGTACTTC
- | TRBJ2-3 | TRBD2 | 15 | TRBV3-1/TRBV3-2 | CASSPTSGGTDTQYF | TGTGCCAGCAGCCCAACTAGCGGAGGCACAGATACGCAGTATTTT
- | TRBJ2-1 | - | 15 | TRBV6-1 | CASSEDNRAIDEQFF | TGTGCCAGCAGTGAAGATAACAGGGCGATCGATGAGCAGTTCTTC